Presented here are 11 T cell receptor beta chains from one specimen sequenced in a study of CD8 T cells in ankylosing spondylitis. The study, taken as a whole, reports: A TCR beta motif of fewer than ten highly homologous variants seemed to mark ankylosing spondylitis blood.

No antigen has been identified for these receptors. TCRdb reanalysed the 5' RACE reads using MiXCR and keeps one entry per CDR3 protein. The data show approximately 550,000 distinct CDR3 sequences, roughly 13% seen once. The sequenced material came from blood, either unsorted or a sorted T cell fraction (not recorded which). These receptors were collected from a male donor with ankylosing spondylitis.

The V gene is TRBV6-1, the J gene TRBJ1-1, with 7 bases matching TRBD1. The CDR3 loop spans 13 amino acids. V lost 7 bases to trimming and J lost 7 bases; unmatched junction nucleotides: 9. CDR1 is MNHNS and CDR2 is SASEGT in the germline V gene. The CDR3 here is CASNPGQGGEAFF. CDR3 coding DNA: TGTGCCAGCAACCCGGGGCAGGGGGGTGAAGCTTTCTTT.

The chain employs TRBV30 and TRBJ2-2; 12 bases line up with TRBD2. This CDR3 is built from 18 residues. With V trimmed by 4 bases and J by 3 bases, 12 bases remained unmatched. CDR1 is GTSNPN, CDR2 SVGIG, per germline (reference sequence). In DNA, the CDR3 is TGTGCCTGGACCAGACTAGCGGGAGTAGGGAAATACACCGGGGAGCTGTTTTTT. Translating gives CAWTRLAGVGKYTGELFF.

Only a few counts were recorded for this clonotype. The genes are TRBV5-5 and TRBJ1-5; D gene uncertain. V lost 4 bases and J lost 2, with 13 bases in between. The germline CDR1 and CDR2 sequences are SGHKS and YYEKEE (reference sequence). The CDR3 covers 15 residues. CDR3 in amino acids: CASSPSPLGNQPQHF. CDR3 bases: TGTGCCAGCAGCCCCTCCCCTCTGGGCAATCAGCCCCAGCATTTT.

A few counts support this clonotype. The V and J genes are TRBV28 and TRBJ2-7; no reliable D call. V was pared by 7 bases and J by 3 bases, with 19 bases between. The CDR3 has 15 amino acids. Germline CDR1 MDHEN, CDR2 SYDVKM. Written as DNA, the CDR3 is TGTGCCAGCACCCCGTCCACTTCATTACGCTACGAGCAGTACGTC. It encodes CASTPSTSLRYEQYV.

This clonotype turned up a few times. The rearrangement joins TRBV29-1 to TRBJ2-4; D might be TRBD2 (6 bases). This CDR3 spans 13 amino acids. Germline-derived CDR1 and CDR2 are SQVTM and ANQGSEA. V shed 6 bases and J shed 4 bases, with 13 bases lying between them. The CDR3 here is CSVRFGGKNIQYF. In DNA form, the CDR3 reads TGCAGCGTCAGGTTTGGGGGGAAAAACATTCAGTACTTC.

The chain is built from TRBV24-1 and TRBJ2-7; 11 bases are shared with TRBD1. The CDR3 covers 13 residues. CDR1 KGHDR and CDR2 SFDVKD come from the germline V gene. The junction had 5 bases not matched to a gene; V was cut back by 8 bases and J by 6 bases. The CDR3 bases are TGTGCCACCACCCAAGGGACAGGGGGCGAGCAGTACTTC. Translating it yields CATTQGTGGEQYF.

This sequence joins TRBV18 and TRBJ2-7; 10 bases match TRBD1. The CDR3 length is 14 residues. Losses at the gene ends were 8 bases for V and 4 bases for J; bases not matched to a gene: 8. Germline assignment: CDR1 KGHSH and CDR2 LQKENI. CDR3 amino acids: CASTPTGGIYEQYF. DNA for the CDR3: TGTGCCAGCACCCCGACAGGGGGCATATACGAGCAGTACTTC.

The chain uses TRBV10-3 and TRBJ2-7, with TRBD2 as a possible D gene (6 bases). Trimming shortened V by 8 bases and J by 6 bases, and 17 bases separated the two germline ends. This CDR3 is built from 13 residues. The germline gives CDR1 ENHRY, CDR2 SYGVKD. The CDR3 region is CAIAPASGGEQYV. As DNA, the CDR3 is TGTGCCATCGCCCCGGCATCCGGGGGCGAGCAGTACGTC.

This clonotype was picked up a small number of times. The CDR3 bases are TGCAGTGCTAGGAGGGCGGACAGGGCGCAAGAGACCCAGTACTTC. The encoded protein is CSARRADRAQETQYF. The chain has TRBV20-1 and TRBJ2-5, with 8 bases aligning to TRBD1. The CDR3 length is 15 residues. Germline CDR1 reads DFQATT; CDR2 reads SNEGSKA (reference sequence). V dropped 3 bases and J dropped 2; count of bases not matched to a gene: 8.

This clonotype was seen more than once but under ten times. This rearrangement joins TRBV5-6 to TRBJ2-5, with TRBD2 matching 9 bases. The germline V gene has CDR1 SGHDT and CDR2 YYEEEE. The CDR3 loop spans 18 amino acids. V dropped 2 bases and J dropped 4; count of bases not matched to a gene: 15. As DNA, the CDR3 is TGTGCCAGCAGCTTCGGGCTAGCGGGATTGGGATTTGGAGAGACCCAGTACTTC. The encoded protein is CASSFGLAGLGFGETQYF.

The chain carries TRBV25-1 and TRBJ2-1; D unresolved. The CDR3 loop spans 11 amino acids. The V gene lost 6 bases and the J gene lost 8 bases, with 8 bases spanning the gap. CDR1 is MGHDK and CDR2 is SYGVNS in the germline V gene. CDR3 in DNA: TGTGCCAGCAGGGAGCTGGATGAGCAGTTCTTC. Translation: CASRELDEQFF.